These 16 T cell receptor beta chains were all obtained from the same sample, sequenced in a study of T cell repertoires in ileal Crohn's disease. Assay: immunoSEQ multiplex PCR; the TCRdb copy retains only in-frame clones and omits some. Altogether about 62,000 clones are present, about 89% being singletons, with the ten largest covering about 1.9%. Time point noted: neoterminal ileum biopsy at postoperative endoscopy, about 6 months after surgery. Material for sequencing was ileal tissue. Receptors were obtained from an adult with Crohn's disease.

The rearrangement links TRBV29-1 to TRBJ1-2; a possible D gene is TRBD1 (5 bases). CDR1 SQVTM and CDR2 ANQGSEA come from the germline V gene. The CDR3 length is 13 residues. The V and J ends lost 4 bases and 7 bases respectively, with 16 bases between them. In DNA, the CDR3 is TGCAGCGTTGTAATTCAGGGTTTCGCTGGCTACACCTTC. It yields the protein CSVVIQGFAGYTF.

The rearrangement joins TRBV7-2 to TRBJ1-2; D is possibly TRBD1 (6 bases). The CDR3 runs 11 residues. The V end lost 3 bases, the J end lost 8 bases, and 7 bases lay between the germline ends. The germline V gene has CDR1 SGHTA and CDR2 FQGNSA. CDR3 protein: CASSFDRGYTF. Here the CDR3 DNA reads TGTGCCAGCAGCTTCGACAGGGGCTACACCTTC.

The V call is TRBV5-1, the J call TRBJ2-7; 9 nucleotides agree with TRBD2. CDR3 length: 14 residues. Germline V CDR1 and CDR2: SGHRS, YFSETQ. J was trimmed by 5 bases and V by 5 bases; bases with no gene match: 8. The CDR3 nucleotides are TGCGCCAGCAGTCGAGGGGCTAGCGGGAACGAGCAGTACTTC. As protein: CASSRGASGNEQYF.

The chain uses TRBV28 and TRBJ1-2; tentative D call: TRBD1 (6 bases). Trimming left V 6 bases short and J 4 bases short, with 33 bases between. Germline V lookup: CDR1 MDHEN, CDR2 SYDVKM. The CDR3 has 20 amino acids. Here the CDR3 DNA reads TGTGCCAGCAGCACTAGGGGGTTTAGGCAGGGGTCCTCCGTTATCTATGGCTACACCTTC. Protein sequence: CASSTRGFRQGSSVIYGYTF.

The V call is TRBV4-2, the J call TRBJ1-2; 11 bases line up with TRBD1. The CDR3 loop spans 17 amino acids. The germline CDR1 and CDR2 sequences are LGHNA and YNFKEQ. The ends lost 0 bases at V and 7 bases at J; junction bases unmatched: 10. In DNA form, the CDR3 reads TGTGCCAGCAGCCAAGATCTTCGTCAGGACAGGGGGCTTGGCTACACCTTC. It codes for CASSQDLRQDRGLGYTF.

This chain connects TRBV6-4 to TRBJ2-2, with 7 bases matching TRBD1. The germline gives CDR1 MRHNA, CDR2 SNTAGT. V dropped 7 bases and J dropped 1; count of bases not matched to a gene: 3. The CDR3 is 14 residues long. The CDR3 loop is CASKRTGNTGELFF. The CDR3 bases are TGTGCCAGCAAAAGGACAGGGAACACCGGGGAGCTGTTTTTT.

The chain is built from TRBV9 and TRBJ1-2; tentatively, D is TRBD1 (6 bases). V lost 1 base and J lost 4, with 14 bases in between. Looked up from germline, CDR1 is SGDLS and CDR2 is YYNGEE. The CDR3 covers 15 residues. The CDR3 region has the DNA TGTGCCAGCAGCGTACTTCCGGACAGACCCTATGGCTACACCTTC. Its translation: CASSVLPDRPYGYTF.

V is TRBV28 and J is TRBJ1-2, with D possibly matching TRBD1 (5 bases). The CDR3 consists of 13 residues. Per the germline V gene, CDR1 is MDHEN and CDR2 is SYDVKM. The V and J ends lost 7 bases and 4 bases respectively, with 13 bases between them. The DNA for the CDR3 is TGTGCCAGCACTCAAGACAGCCGCTATGGCTACACCTTC. Amino acids: CASTQDSRYGYTF.

CDR3 sequence reads: CASSSGTINYGYTF. The CDR3 region has the DNA TGCGCCAGCAGCTCCGGGACAATTAACTATGGCTACACCTTC. This sequence joins TRBV5-1 and TRBJ1-2, with D perhaps TRBD1 (6 bases). The CDR3 totals 14 residues. Germline V gives CDR1 SGHRS, CDR2 YFSETQ. Trimming shortened V by 3 bases and J by 1 base, and 10 bases separated the two germline ends.

The chain links TRBV9 to TRBJ2-5; weak D call: TRBD2 (6 bases). Germline V gene data show CDR1 as SGDLS and CDR2 as YYNGEE. The CDR3 extends over 13 amino acids. V gave up 4 bases and J gave up 5 bases, with 12 bases separating them. The DNA for the CDR3 is TGTGCCAGCAGCCACGCGGGGCAGGAGACCCAGTACTTC. This gives the protein CASSHAGQETQYF.

The gene calls are TRBV19 and TRBJ1-5, with 7 bases that match TRBD1. The CDR3 runs 15 residues. The V segment lost 3 bases and the J segment 4 bases; nucleotides outside the gene matches: 6. Germline V lookup: CDR1 LNHDA, CDR2 SQIVND (reference sequence). The CDR3 bases are TGTGCCAGTAGTATCTTGGACAGGACTAATCAGCCCCAGCATTTT. It translates to CASSILDRTNQPQHF.

The chain is built from TRBV7-2 and TRBJ1-5; D is perhaps TRBD1 (6 bases). Germline CDR1 reads SGHTA; CDR2 reads FQGNSA. V gave up 5 bases and J gave up 4 bases, with 9 bases separating them. This CDR3 is built from 13 residues. The chain's CDR3 is CASSVRGNQPQHF. The CDR3 DNA sequence: TGTGCCAGCAGCGTAAGGGGGAATCAGCCCCAGCATTTT.

About this clone: At the DNA level, this CDR3 is encoded by other sequences in the same sample as well. The rearrangement joins TRBV5-1 to TRBJ1-3; 8 bases align to TRBD1. The V and J ends lost 4 bases and 4 bases, in that order; junction bases with no gene match: 4. Germline V gene data show CDR1 as SGHRS and CDR2 as YFSETQ. The CDR3 totals 14 residues. The CDR3: CASSLTGEGNTIYF. The CDR3 nucleotides are TGCGCCAGCAGCCTGACAGGGGAAGGAAACACCATATATTTT. The full variable domain, in which reference TRBV5-1 and TRBJ1-3 provide the parts outside the CDR3, is KAGVTQTPRYLIKTRGQQVTLSCSPISGHRSVSWYQQTPGQGLQFLFEYFSETQRNKGNFPGRFSGRQFSNSRSEMNVSTLELGDSALYLCASSLTGEGNTIYFGEGSWLTVV.

V and J are TRBV6-5 and TRBJ2-7; D unclear. CDR1 and CDR2 (germline): MNHEY, SVGAGI. This CDR3 has 13 amino acids. Trimming stripped 7 bases from V and 2 bases from J, with 12 bases between. The CDR3 bases are TGTGCCAGCAAACTAACCCAAGCCTACGAGCAGTACTTC. Protein sequence: CASKLTQAYEQYF.

CDR3 in DNA: TGCGCCAGCAGCCAAGGGGGGCAGCTTACGGCGGATTTGCCTGAAGCTTTCTTT. This translates into CASSQGGQLTADLPEAFF. This sequence joins TRBV4-1 and TRBJ1-1; D might be TRBD1 (6 bases). Germline CDR1 reads MGHRA; CDR2 reads YSYEKL. This CDR3 contains 18 residues. Trimming removed 1 base from V and 6 bases from J, with 24 bases in between.

The count of this clone is one. The chain has TRBV27 and TRBJ1-4; 8 positions match TRBD1. The CDR3 has 17 residues. Germline CDR1 MNHEY, CDR2 SMNVEV (reference sequence). V lost 5 bases and J lost 8; bases outside the gene matches: 16. The CDR3: CASSLRNTGGGREKLFF. In nucleotides, the CDR3 is TGTGCCAGCAGTCTTAGAAATACAGGGGGAGGTCGAGAAAAACTGTTTTTT.